At least ten counts were recorded for the clone carrying this T cell receptor beta chain. What it recognizes is unknown. The ends were cut back, 0 bases at V and 5 bases at J, with 17 bases in the middle. CDR3 length: 16 amino acids. Germline values: CDR1 SGDLS, CDR2 YYNGEE. This sample is part of a study of T-cell memory formation after mild COVID-19. TCRdb called the 5' RACE reads again in MiXCR, with one record for every CDR3 protein. The profile shows roughly 300,000 distinct CDR3 sequences, 8.2% of them singletons. Study-wide findings and caveats: CD4+ bias marked clones expanding day 15 to 37, unlike balanced contracting clones.

This sequence joins TRBV9 and TRBJ2-5, with D possibly being TRBD1 or TRBD2 (5 bases each). The receptor was derived from a man between 18 and 35 years old who had mild COVID-19 (a few samples of this study predate the infection). Cell type and time point are not known. Sequencing was performed on PBMCs or a T cell subset sorted from them (not recorded which). The CDR3 here is CASSVEGTALGETQYF. The CDR3 region has the DNA TGTGCCAGCAGCGTAGAGGGGACGGCCCTCGGGGAGACCCAGTACTTC. Full variable domain (outside the CDR3, taken from reference TRBV9 and TRBJ2-5): DSGVTQTPKHLITATGQRVTLRCSPRSGDLSVYWYQQSLDQGLQFLIQYYNGEERAKGNILERFSAQQFPDLHSELNLSSLELGDSALYFCASSVEGTALGETQYFGPGTRLLVL.